The T cell receptor (beta chain) described here comes from a study of T cells after yellow fever vaccination. Background on the study: SMART-Seq v4 Ultra Low Input prepared libraries from low-cell fractions. Study results and caveats: Sorted memory cells at day 0 lacked detectable levels of almost all vaccine-responding clonotypes.

TCRdb re-called the 5' RACE reads through MiXCR, storing one row per CDR3 protein. The table shows tens of thousands of distinct CDR3 sequences, with 4% to 6% occurring only once. This CDR3 contains 16 residues. Germline assignment: CDR1 MGHRA and CDR2 YSYEKL. The V gene end was trimmed by 4 bases and the J gene end by 2 bases; junction bases not matched to a gene: 4. The sample holds many counts of this clonotype. This receptor was identified in a man younger than 35 who received the YFV17D yellow fever vaccine. The sample was PBMCs, either bulk or a sorted T-cell subset (CD4+, CD8+, memory, or dextramer-sorted; not recorded which), taken around 45 days after the first yellow fever vaccination. V and J are TRBV4-1 and TRBJ2-5, with 13 positions matching TRBD2. The DNA of the CDR3 is TGCGCCAGCAGCCTGAGGACTAGCGGGGGTCAAGAGACCCAGTACTTC. Translation: CASSLRTSGGQETQYF.